This T cell receptor beta chain emerged from a study of CD8 T cells in ankylosing spondylitis. The ends lost 5 bases at V and 0 bases at J; junction bases unmatched: 13. The CDR3 totals 20 residues. Study conclusions and caveats: Disease-linked clones bore a CD8+ phenotype, appearing relatively rarely in peripheral blood. A TCR beta motif made of 7 to 9 highly homologous variants seemed typical of ankylosing spondylitis blood. Reportedly, significant enrichment of disease-linked clones occurred in matched ankylosing spondylitis synovial fluid.

Ten or more counts support this clonotype. Its antigen is still unknown. Each TCR beta library was made by quantitative 5'-RACE that incorporated molecular barcodes. TCRdb independently ran MiXCR on the 5' RACE reads; one entry per CDR3 protein. The sample shows some 450,000 distinct CDR3 sequences, roughly 17% of them seen only once. The V call is TRBV12-3 or TRBV12-4, the J call TRBJ2-1; 13 nucleotides align to TRBD2. The TCR was taken from a male donor with ankylosing spondylitis. The specimen was blood, either unsorted or a sorted T cell fraction (not recorded which). CDR3: CASSPHPGLAGSSSYNEQFF. CDR3 coding DNA: TGTGCCAGCAGTCCTCACCCGGGACTAGCGGGATCGAGCTCCTACAATGAGCAGTTCTTC.